This TCR beta chain is drawn from a study of blood T cell repertoires in COVID-19. Per germline, CDR1 SGHNT and CDR2 YYREEE (reference sequence). V was trimmed by 1 base and J by 4 bases, leaving 8 bases between them. The CDR3 is made up of 13 amino acids. TCRdb's copy holds only in-frame clones and misses some; the assay was immunoSEQ multiplex PCR. The sample has 200,000 to 250,000 clones, roughly 80% seen once. This clone was seen more than once but under ten times. The sequence was obtained from a woman between 45 and 60 years old who had been exposed to COVID-19. What was sequenced was PBMCs or T cells enriched from blood (not recorded which). This sequence joins TRBV5-4 and TRBJ1-1; TRBD1 is a possible D gene (5 bases). The CDR3 is CASSLIGATEAFF. DNA for the CDR3: TGTGCCAGCAGCTTGATAGGGGCCACTGAAGCTTTCTTT.